These T cell receptor beta chains were read from a single sample in a study of identical twins. From the 5' RACE reads, TCRdb called clonotypes with MiXCR, one entry per CDR3 protein. The table shows 500,000 or so distinct CDR3 sequences, with around 15% occurring only once. This sample was shared with a second study, whose subject was yellow fever vaccine responses in identical twins.

The sample was CD4+ T cells sorted from blood. Receptors originate from a woman between 18 and 29 years old in good health. CDR3s include the opening cysteine and the closing phenylalanine or tryptophan. The D gene is left open where the match is weak. The size of a clone is reported for some rows only, either as once, few or many, or as a class for expanded clones.

cdr3_aa cdr3_nt clone_size j_call d_call v_call
CSAEDRGLGETQYF TGCAGTGCAGAGGACAGGGGGCTGGGGGAGACCCAGTACTTC NA TRBJ2-5 TRBD1 TRBV20-1
CASSFAGKGEQYF TGTGCCAGCAGCTTTGCGGGAAAGGGCGAGCAGTACTTC NA TRBJ2-7 NA TRBV7-8
CASSKIGGTGELFF TGTGCCAGCAGTAAGATAGGGGGCACCGGGGAGCTGTTTTTT NA TRBJ2-2 NA TRBV6-1
CASSLAFAGVTGELFF TGTGCTAGCAGCTTAGCGTTTGCGGGAGTTACCGGGGAGCTGTTTTTT NA TRBJ2-2 TRBD2 TRBV7-7
CASSASIGAYEQYF TGCGCCAGCAGTGCGTCTATCGGGGCCTACGAGCAGTACTTC many TRBJ2-7 NA TRBV10-2
CASIDRDRGAYEQYF TGTGCCAGCATCGACCGGGACAGGGGGGCCTACGAGCAGTACTTC NA TRBJ2-7 TRBD1 TRBV28
CASRVDRGYETQYF TGTGCCAGCAGGGTGGACAGGGGATATGAGACCCAGTACTTC NA TRBJ2-5 TRBD1 TRBV2
CSALSQGSYGYTF TGCAGTGCTCTTAGCCAGGGGTCCTATGGCTACACCTTC NA TRBJ1-2 NA TRBV20-1
CASSSPDRGKNSPLHF TGTGCCAGCAGCTCACCCGACAGGGGAAAGAATTCACCCCTCCACTTT many TRBJ1-6 TRBD1 TRBV7-9
CASSKNRNTYEQYF TGTGCCAGCAGCAAAAACAGGAATACCTACGAGCAGTACTTC NA TRBJ2-7 NA TRBV14
CASSQGLASVTETQYF TGTGCCAGCAGCCAAGGACTAGCGAGTGTTACGGAGACCCAGTACTTC few TRBJ2-5 TRBD2 TRBV4-2
CASRQSPGSSYNEQFF TGCGCCAGCAGGCAAAGCCCCGGGAGCTCCTACAATGAGCAGTTCTTC many TRBJ2-1 NA TRBV5-1
CASSERGDNEQFF TGCGCCAGCAGTGAGAGGGGGGACAATGAGCAGTTCTTC many TRBJ2-1 NA TRBV10-2
CASSLQLLAGAGAKNIQYF TGTGCCAGCAGCCTCCAATTACTAGCGGGGGCGGGTGCCAAAAACATTCAGTACTTC many TRBJ2-4 TRBD2 TRBV11-2
CASSESGKTYEQYF TGCGCCAGCAGTGAGTCAGGGAAAACCTACGAGCAGTACTTC few TRBJ2-7 NA TRBV10-1
CASSYALTGLADTQYF TGTGCCAGCAGTTACGCTCTGACAGGTCTTGCCGATACGCAGTATTTT once TRBJ2-3 NA TRBV6-5
CASSLKGQGAYEQYF TGTGCCAGCAGCTTAAAGGGACAGGGGGCATACGAGCAGTACTTC many TRBJ2-7 TRBD1 TRBV7-2
CASSHRQGSYGYTF TGCGCCAGCAGCCATAGACAGGGGTCCTATGGCTACACCTTC many TRBJ1-2 TRBD1 TRBV5-1
CASTSTRDIYYGYTF TGTGCCAGCACCTCAACTCGGGACATTTACTATGGCTACACCTTC NA TRBJ1-2 NA TRBV12-3/TRBV12-4
CASSLGQGTGSNEKLFF TGCGCCAGCAGCTTGGGGCAGGGAACAGGATCTAATGAAAAACTGTTTTTT few TRBJ1-4 NA TRBV5-1
CASSAPGQHSYEQYF TGTGCCAGCAGCGCGCCGGGACAGCACTCCTACGAGCAGTACTTC once TRBJ2-7 TRBD1 TRBV7-2
CASSKGEGYQPQHF TGTGCCAGCAGCAAAGGTGAGGGATACCAGCCCCAGCATTTT few TRBJ1-5 NA TRBV21-1
CASSQGTSGRRETQYF TGTGCCAGCAGCCAGGGGACTAGCGGGAGGCGAGAGACCCAGTACTTC few TRBJ2-5 TRBD2 TRBV4-2
CASSERVNTEAFF TGTGCCAGCAGTGAAAGGGTGAACACTGAAGCTTTCTTT few TRBJ1-1 NA TRBV12-3/TRBV12-4
CASSHGLTDTQYF TGTGCCAGCAGTCACGGACTTACAGATACGCAGTATTTT NA TRBJ2-3 NA TRBV27
CASRSGGPSGNTIYF TGTGCCAGCAGGTCTGGGGGCCCCTCTGGAAACACCATATATTTT NA TRBJ1-3 NA TRBV27
CSVEGNNEQFF TGCAGCGTTGAGGGCAACAATGAGCAGTTCTTC NA TRBJ2-1 NA TRBV29-1
CASSPPGQDYGYTF TGTGCCAGCAGTCCGCCGGGACAGGACTATGGCTACACCTTC NA TRBJ1-2 TRBD1 TRBV28
CASSLSQITDTQYF TGTGCCAGCAGCTTGTCGCAGATCACAGATACGCAGTATTTT NA TRBJ2-3 NA TRBV7-2
CASSFSSSGRKDEQFF TGTGCCAGCAGTTTTAGTTCTAGCGGGAGAAAAGATGAGCAGTTCTTC NA TRBJ2-1 TRBD2 TRBV12-3/TRBV12-4
CATPQSPNTGELFF TGTGCCACCCCCCAATCCCCCAACACCGGGGAGCTGTTTTTT few TRBJ2-2 NA TRBV12-3/TRBV12-4
CASSQDLYDKAGGLNEQFF TGTGCCAGCAGCCAAGATCTATACGACAAGGCGGGAGGGCTCAATGAGCAGTTCTTC few TRBJ2-1 TRBD2 TRBV4-2
CASSLQGRSGYTF TGTGCCAGCAGTTTACAGGGCCGTAGCGGCTACACCTTC NA TRBJ1-2 NA TRBV12-3/TRBV12-4
CASSHPGLEKNEQFF TGCGCCAGCAGCCACCCGGGACTAGAGAAGAATGAGCAGTTCTTC few TRBJ2-1 TRBD2 TRBV4-1
CASSQGGGGKVDTEAFF TGTGCCAGCAGCCAAGGAGGAGGGGGGAAGGTCGACACTGAAGCTTTCTTT NA TRBJ1-1 NA TRBV3-1
CASMGEKLFF TGTGCCAGCATGGGAGAAAAACTGTTTTTT many TRBJ1-4 NA TRBV6-5
CASSSDREDAFF TGTGCCAGCAGTTCTGACAGGGAGGATGCTTTCTTT NA TRBJ1-1 TRBD1 TRBV11-3
CASSPISVYGGELFF TGTGCCAGCAGCCCCATAAGCGTTTACGGCGGGGAGCTGTTTTTT NA TRBJ2-2 NA TRBV27
CASSPLGEFYNEQFF TGTGCCAGCAGTCCCTTAGGGGAGTTTTACAATGAGCAGTTCTTC few TRBJ2-1 NA TRBV25-1
CASSPATSGGTNEQFF TGTGCCAGCAGTCCCGCGACTAGCGGGGGAACCAATGAGCAGTTCTTC NA TRBJ2-1 TRBD2 TRBV12-3/TRBV12-4
CASSVQGDYEQYF TGTGCCAGCAGTGTTCAGGGGGACTACGAGCAGTACTTC NA TRBJ2-7 TRBD1 TRBV2
CASSQDRTSPHEQFF TGCGCCAGCAGCCAAGATAGGACTAGCCCACATGAGCAGTTCTTC NA TRBJ2-1 TRBD2 TRBV4-3
CASSDLSGGRYNEQFF TGTGCCAGCAGTGACCTTAGCGGGGGGCGGTACAATGAGCAGTTCTTC NA TRBJ2-1 TRBD2 TRBV27
CASSRTGDRSYNEQFF TGCGCCAGCAGCCGCACAGGGGATAGGTCCTACAATGAGCAGTTCTTC NA TRBJ2-1 TRBD1 TRBV5-1
CASSFGGVKTYEQYF TGCGCCAGCAGCTTCGGCGGGGTTAAGACCTACGAGCAGTACTTC NA TRBJ2-7 NA TRBV5-1